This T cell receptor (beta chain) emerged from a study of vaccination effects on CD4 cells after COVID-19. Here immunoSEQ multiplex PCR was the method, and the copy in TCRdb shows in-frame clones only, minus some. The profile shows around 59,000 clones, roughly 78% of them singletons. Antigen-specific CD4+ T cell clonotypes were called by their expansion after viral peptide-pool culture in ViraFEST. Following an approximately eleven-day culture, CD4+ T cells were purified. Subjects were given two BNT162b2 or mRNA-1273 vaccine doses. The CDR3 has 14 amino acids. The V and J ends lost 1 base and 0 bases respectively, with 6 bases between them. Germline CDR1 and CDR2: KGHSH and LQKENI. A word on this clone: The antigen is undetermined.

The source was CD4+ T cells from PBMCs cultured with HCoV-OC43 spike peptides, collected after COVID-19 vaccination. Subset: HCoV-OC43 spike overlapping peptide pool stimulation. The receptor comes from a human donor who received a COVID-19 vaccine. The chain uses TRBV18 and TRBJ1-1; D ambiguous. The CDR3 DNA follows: TGTGCCAGCTCACCACTGGATGTGAACACTGAAGCTTTCTTT. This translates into CASSPLDVNTEAFF.